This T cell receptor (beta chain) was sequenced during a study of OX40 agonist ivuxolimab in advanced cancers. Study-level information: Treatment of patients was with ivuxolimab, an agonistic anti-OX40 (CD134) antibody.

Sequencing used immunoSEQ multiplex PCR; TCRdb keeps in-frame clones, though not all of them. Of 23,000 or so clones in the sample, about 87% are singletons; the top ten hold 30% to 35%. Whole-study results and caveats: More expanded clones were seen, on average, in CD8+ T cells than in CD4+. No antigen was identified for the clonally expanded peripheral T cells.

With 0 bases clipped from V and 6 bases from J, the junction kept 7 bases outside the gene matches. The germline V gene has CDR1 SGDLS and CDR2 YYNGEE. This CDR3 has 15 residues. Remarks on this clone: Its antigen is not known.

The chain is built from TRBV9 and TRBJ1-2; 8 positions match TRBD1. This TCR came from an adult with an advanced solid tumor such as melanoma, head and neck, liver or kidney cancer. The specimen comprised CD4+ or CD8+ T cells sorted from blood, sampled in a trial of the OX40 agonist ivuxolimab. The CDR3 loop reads CASSVGPGTGDGYTF. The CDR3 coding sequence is TGTGCCAGCAGCGTAGGCCCAGGGACAGGCGATGGCTACACCTTC. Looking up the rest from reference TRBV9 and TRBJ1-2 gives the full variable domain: DSGVTQTPKHLITATGQRVTLRCSPRSGDLSVYWYQQSLDQGLQFLIQYYNGEERAKGNILERFSAQQFPDLHSELNLSSLELGDSALYFCASSVGPGTGDGYTFGSGTRLTVV.